Below, 14 T cell receptor beta chains from the same sample are listed, as sequenced in a study of T cell clonality in common variable immunodeficiency. Repertoires were generated with immunoSEQ multiplex PCR, while TCRdb's copy carries only in-frame clones and drops some. This sample carries about 40,000 clones, none of them present only once. Sequencing input: peripheral blood mononuclear cells. All receptors come from a person between 18 and 69 years old in good health.

There are many counts of this clone. Read data end 3 residues before the CDR3 end; the end is taken from the germline J gene. The genes are TRBV30 and TRBJ2-3; 13 nucleotides line up with TRBD2. The CDR3 consists of 15 residues. Trimming took 3 bases from V and 2 from J; bases not matched to a gene: 2. Germline CDR1 and CDR2: GTSNPN and SVGIG (reference sequence). The covered CDR3 bases are TGTGCCTGGAGGGGACTAGCGGGGTACACAGATACG. Its protein product is CAWRGLAGYTDT. The entire CDR3 sequence reads CAWRGLAGYTDTQYF.

Ten or more counts support this clone. The read halts 3 residues ahead of the CDR3 end, with the missing end drawn from the germline J gene. This chain uses TRBV6-2 or TRBV6-3 with TRBJ1-1, with D maybe TRBD1 (5 bases). Germline V CDR1 and CDR2: MNHEY, SVGEGT. This CDR3 is 14 amino acids long. Trimming pared 6 bases from V and 0 bases from J, leaving 11 bases between. CDR3 DNA (partial): TGTGCCAGCAGCCTCGGACAAGTGAACACTGAA. It translates to CASSLGQVNTE. The whole CDR3 is CASSLGQVNTEAFF.

This clone has ten or more counts. Coverage ceases 3 residues before the CDR3 finishes, and the germline J gene fills in the end. The gene calls are TRBV7-2 and TRBJ1-4, with D possibly being TRBD1 (5 bases). Germline-derived CDR1 and CDR2 are SGHTA and FQGNSA. The ends were cut back, 5 bases at V and 0 bases at J, with 7 bases in the middle. The CDR3 is 14 amino acids. CDR3 DNA (partial): TGTGCCAGCAGCACGACAGCAACTAATGAAAAA. Residues: CASSTTATNEK. In full, the CDR3 is CASSTTATNEKLFF. The complete variable domain, with remaining parts taken from reference TRBV7-2 and TRBJ1-4, reads GAGVSQSPSNKVTEKGKDVELRCDPISGHTALYWYRQSLGQGLEFLIYFQGNSAPDKSGLPSDRFSAERTGGSVSTLTIQRTQQEDSAVYLCASSTTATNEKLFFGSGTQLSVL.

Ten or more counts support this clone. The CDR3 end is not reached by the read, which stops 3 residues before it; the germline J gene fills it in. This chain uses TRBV4-1 with TRBJ2-1; 13 positions agree with TRBD2. The V gene end was trimmed by 6 bases and the J gene end by 3 bases; junction bases not matched to a gene: 11. This CDR3 comprises 18 residues. Germline CDR1 MGHRA, CDR2 YSYEKL. The DNA read from the CDR3 is TGCGCCAGCAGGGGACTAGCGGGATTCAGAGGTAGCTACAATGAG. Translated: CASRGLAGFRGSYNE. The whole CDR3 sequence reads CASRGLAGFRGSYNEQFF.

This clone appeared many times. The read ends 3 residues before the CDR3 terminus; that terminus is restored from the germline J gene. V and J are TRBV5-1 and TRBJ2-4, with D maybe TRBD1 (6 bases). The ends were cut back, 4 bases at V and 9 bases at J, with 11 bases in the middle. This CDR3 contains 12 residues. CDR1 is SGHRS and CDR2 is YFSETQ in the germline V gene. The CDR3 region is CASSRQGSIQYF. CDR3 DNA, as far as it was read: TGCGCCAGCAGCAGGCAGGGGAGCATT.

There are many counts of this clone. The DNA ends 3 residues before the CDR3 does, and the rest of the CDR3 is filled in from the germline J gene. The chain carries TRBV5-4 and TRBJ2-3; 10 bases fit TRBD1. The CDR3 loop spans 14 amino acids. V shed 4 bases, J shed 6 bases, and the junction held 5 bases outside the gene matches. Per the germline V gene, CDR1 is SGHNT and CDR2 is YYREEE (reference sequence). The sequenced part of the CDR3 DNA is TGTGCCAGCAGCAAGGGACAGGGGCCGGATACG. Translation gives CASSKGQGPDT. Given in full, the CDR3 is CASSKGQGPDTQYF.

This clone was seen many times. The read ends 3 residues shy of where the CDR3 ends; the end is completed using the germline J gene. The J gene is TRBJ1-2, the V gene TRBV20-1; 8 bases line up with TRBD1. CDR3 size: 17 residues. Germline CDR1 and CDR2: DFQATT and SNEGSKA (reference sequence). J lost 0 bases, V lost 3 bases, and 12 bases had no gene match. CDR3 sequence reads: CSASGQGGRQANYGYTF. CDR3 bases read: TGCAGTGCTAGTGGACAGGGTGGGCGGCAAGCTAACTATGGC.

In this sample, this clone turned up a few times. The CDR3 extends 3 residues past the end of the read, so its final part is completed from the germline J gene. The V call is TRBV7-2, the J call TRBJ1-2; no clear D gene. Per the germline V gene, CDR1 is SGHTA and CDR2 is FQGNSA. The CDR3 has 14 amino acids. CDR3 DNA, as far as it was read: TGTGCCAGCAGCTTAGGTTCGGTCGGGTCAGAC. Translating it yields CASSLGSVGSD. The full CDR3 protein is CASSLGSVGSDYTF.

Ten or more counts support this clone. The CDR3 end is not reached by the read, which stops 3 residues before it; the germline J gene fills it in. This rearrangement joins TRBV19 to TRBJ1-1; D is possibly TRBD1 (5 bases). Trimming removed 9 bases at V and 0 bases at J, with 17 bases between. The CDR3 contains 15 residues. Germline-derived CDR1 and CDR2 are LNHDA and SQIVND (reference sequence). This CDR3 is CASWDLRRMNTEAFF. Incomplete CDR3 DNA: TGTGCCAGCTGGGACTTGAGGAGAATGAACACTGAA.

The sample holds many counts of this clone. The CDR3 region is CASSQEASRTSDEQFF. CDR3 DNA (partial): TGCGCCAGCAGCCAAGAGGCATCCAGGACTAGCGATGAG. The rearrangement links TRBV4-1 to TRBJ2-1; 9 bases match TRBD2. The CDR3 is cut off 3 residues early in the read; its end comes from the germline J gene. The germline V gene has CDR1 MGHRA and CDR2 YSYEKL. The CDR3 contains 16 residues. V lost 0 bases to trimming and J lost 8 bases; unmatched junction nucleotides: 8.

This clone has a count of ten or more. The DNA ends 3 residues before the CDR3 does, and the rest of the CDR3 is filled in from the germline J gene. The V and J genes are TRBV13 and TRBJ1-2; 9 nucleotides line up with TRBD1. Germline V gene lookup returns CDR1 PRHDT and CDR2 FYEKMQ (reference sequence). The V and J ends lost 6 bases and 2 bases, in that order; junction bases with no gene match: 4. The CDR3 is 14 residues long. CDR3 bases read: TGTGCCAGCAGGGCCGGGACAGGGAACTATGGC. Its translation is CASRAGTGNYG. The CDR3, in full, reads CASRAGTGNYGYTF.

In this sample, this clone turned up many times. From the germline J gene comes the end of the CDR3, since the read stops 3 residues before it. The rearrangement links TRBV2 to TRBJ1-4, with 11 positions matching TRBD1. Germline V gene sequence: CDR1 SNHLY, CDR2 FYNNEI. The CDR3 loop spans 13 amino acids. The V and J ends lost 8 bases and 7 bases, in that order; junction bases with no gene match: 3. Partial CDR3 DNA: TGTGCCAGCCGGACAGGGGGCTTTGAAAAA. Protein: CASRTGGFEK. The full CDR3 protein reads CASRTGGFEKLFF.

This clone was found many times. The read stops 3 residues short of the end of the CDR3; the missing end is completed from the germline J gene. The chain links TRBV20-1 to TRBJ1-2; 8 bases fit TRBD1. Trimming removed 3 bases from V and 3 bases from J; junction bases left unmatched: 9. Germline-derived CDR1 and CDR2 are DFQATT and SNEGSKA (reference sequence). CDR3 length: 15 residues. CDR3 protein: CSASPGQGRHYGYTF. The part of the CDR3 DNA that was read is TGCAGTGCTAGTCCCGGACAGGGAAGGCACTATGGC.

At least ten counts were recorded for this clone. The read ends 3 residues early relative to the CDR3; the germline J gene fills the gap. The chain links TRBV19 to TRBJ2-2, with TRBD1 matching over 10 bases. The CDR3 loop spans 15 amino acids. With V trimmed by 6 bases and J by 4 bases, 5 bases remained unmatched. Germline CDR1 LNHDA, CDR2 SQIVND (reference sequence). The CDR3 is CASRATGGPTGELFF. CDR3 DNA, as far as it was read: TGTGCCAGTAGGGCGACAGGGGGCCCCACCGGGGAG.